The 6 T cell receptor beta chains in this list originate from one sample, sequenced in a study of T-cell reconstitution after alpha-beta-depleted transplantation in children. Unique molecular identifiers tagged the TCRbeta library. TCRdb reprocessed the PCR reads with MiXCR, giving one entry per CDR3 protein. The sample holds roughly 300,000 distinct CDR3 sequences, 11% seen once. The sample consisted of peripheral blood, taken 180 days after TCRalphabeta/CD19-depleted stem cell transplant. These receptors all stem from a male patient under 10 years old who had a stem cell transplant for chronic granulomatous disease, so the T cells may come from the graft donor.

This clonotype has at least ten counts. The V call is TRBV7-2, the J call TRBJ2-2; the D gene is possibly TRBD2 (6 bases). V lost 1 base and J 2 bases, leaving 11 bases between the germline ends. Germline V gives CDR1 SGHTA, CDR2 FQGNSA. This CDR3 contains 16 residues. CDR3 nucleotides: TGTGCCAGCAGCTTAGTTCTAGCGACAAACACCGGGGAGCTGTTTTTT. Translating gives CASSLVLATNTGELFF.

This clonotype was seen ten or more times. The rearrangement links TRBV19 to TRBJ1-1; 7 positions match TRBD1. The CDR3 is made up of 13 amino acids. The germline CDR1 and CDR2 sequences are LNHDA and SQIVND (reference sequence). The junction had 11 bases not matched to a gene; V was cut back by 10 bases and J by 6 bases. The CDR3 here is CATETGQKSEAFF. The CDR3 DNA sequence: TGTGCCACCGAGACAGGGCAGAAGTCTGAAGCTTTCTTT.

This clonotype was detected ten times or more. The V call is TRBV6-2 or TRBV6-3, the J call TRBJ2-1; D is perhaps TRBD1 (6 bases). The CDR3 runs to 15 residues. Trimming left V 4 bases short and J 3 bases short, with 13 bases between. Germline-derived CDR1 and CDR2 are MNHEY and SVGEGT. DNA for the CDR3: TGTGCCAGCAGTTCGCCGGGACAAAGCTACAATGAGCAGTTCTTC. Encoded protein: CASSSPGQSYNEQFF.

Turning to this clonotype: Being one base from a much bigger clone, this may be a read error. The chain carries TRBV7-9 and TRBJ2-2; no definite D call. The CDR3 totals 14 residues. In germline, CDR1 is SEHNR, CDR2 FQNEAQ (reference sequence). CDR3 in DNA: TGTACCAGCAGCTTACCGTTGACCACCGGGGAGCTGTTTTTT. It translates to CTSSLPLTTGELFF.

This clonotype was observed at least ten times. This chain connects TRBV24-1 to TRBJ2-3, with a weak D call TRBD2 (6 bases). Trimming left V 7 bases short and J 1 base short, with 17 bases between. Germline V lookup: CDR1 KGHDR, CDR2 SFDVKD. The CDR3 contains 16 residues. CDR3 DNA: TGTGCCACCAGGGGGCAGGGAGCGGGTCGCACAGATACGCAGTATTTT. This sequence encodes CATRGQGAGRTDTQYF.

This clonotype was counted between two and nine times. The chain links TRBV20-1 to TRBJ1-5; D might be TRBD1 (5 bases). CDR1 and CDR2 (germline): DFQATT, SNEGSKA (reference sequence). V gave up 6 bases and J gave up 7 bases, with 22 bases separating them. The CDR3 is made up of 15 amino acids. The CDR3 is CSAPSSGLSVQPQHF. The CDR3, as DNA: TGCAGTGCCCCCTCTTCGGGACTATCGGTGCAGCCCCAGCATTTT.